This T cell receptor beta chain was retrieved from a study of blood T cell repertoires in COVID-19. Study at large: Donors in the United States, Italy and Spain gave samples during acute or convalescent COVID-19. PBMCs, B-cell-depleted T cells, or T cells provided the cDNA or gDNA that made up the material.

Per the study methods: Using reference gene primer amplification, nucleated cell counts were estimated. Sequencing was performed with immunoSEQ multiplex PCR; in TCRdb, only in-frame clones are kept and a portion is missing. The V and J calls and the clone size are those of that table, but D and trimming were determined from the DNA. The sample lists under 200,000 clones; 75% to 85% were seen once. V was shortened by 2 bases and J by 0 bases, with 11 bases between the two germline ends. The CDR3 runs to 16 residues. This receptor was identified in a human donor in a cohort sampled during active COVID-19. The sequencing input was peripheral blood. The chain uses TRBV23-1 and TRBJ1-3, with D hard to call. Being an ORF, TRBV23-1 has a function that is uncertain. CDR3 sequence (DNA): TGCGCCAGCAGTCAACCGACACCTCACTCTGGAAACACCATATATTTT. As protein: CASSQPTPHSGNTIYF.